The T cell receptor beta chain described here comes from a study of shared T cell receptors in the human thymus. Germline assignment: CDR1 MDHEN and CDR2 SYDVKM. V dropped 2 bases and J dropped 0; count of bases not matched to a gene: 10. The CDR3 is 18 residues long. The sample holds a few counts of this clone. Method: immunoSEQ multiplex PCR; TCRdb's copy keeps in-frame clones and lacks some. The table lists hundreds of thousands of clones, approximately 90% of them singletons. These data were likewise used in another study, on human thymus T cells. That investigation notes: Infants, healthy and Finnish, who were having corrective surgery for congenital heart defects served as donors. During corrective heart surgery, resections were taken, and the thymus tissue came from them. Repertoires from thymus and blood appeared to show biased V and J gene usage. Overlap was high between thymic repertoires from unrelated individuals, as reported in related research.

The TCR sequence derives from a boy younger than two with a congenital heart defect. V and J are TRBV28 and TRBJ2-1; the match to TRBD1 covers 7 bases. The source material was thymocytes. CDR3 region: CASSLAGAGGISYNEQFF. In nucleotides, the CDR3 is TGTGCCAGCAGTTTAGCCGGGGCAGGGGGAATCTCCTACAATGAGCAGTTCTTC.